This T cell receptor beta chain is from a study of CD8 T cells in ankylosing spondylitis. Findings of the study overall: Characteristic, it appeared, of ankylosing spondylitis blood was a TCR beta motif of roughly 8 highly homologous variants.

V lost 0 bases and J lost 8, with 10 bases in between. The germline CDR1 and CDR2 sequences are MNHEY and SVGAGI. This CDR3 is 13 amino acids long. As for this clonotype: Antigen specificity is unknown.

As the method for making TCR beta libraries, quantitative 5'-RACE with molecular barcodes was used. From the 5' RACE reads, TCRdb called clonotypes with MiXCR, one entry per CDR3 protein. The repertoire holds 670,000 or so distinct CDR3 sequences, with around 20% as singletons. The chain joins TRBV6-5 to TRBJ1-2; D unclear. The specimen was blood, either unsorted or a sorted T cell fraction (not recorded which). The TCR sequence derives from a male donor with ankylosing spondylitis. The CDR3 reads CASSYSGPGGYTF. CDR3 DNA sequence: TGTGCCAGCAGTTACTCAGGGCCGGGCGGCTACACCTTC.